This TCR beta chain was obtained from a study of cytomegalovirus exposure and HLA in healthy donors. General observations from the study: The study listed under 200 cytomegalovirus-associated TCR beta chains. The Asian-associated ancestry cluster reportedly had fewer N-insertions than the approximately 610-donor mean in a later analysis.

PCR amplification relied on 60 Vbeta primers (plus 13 Jbeta primers). Here immunoSEQ multiplex PCR was the method, and the copy in TCRdb shows in-frame clones only, minus some. The table lists about 160,000 clones, approximately 76% of them singletons. Remarks on this clone: Its antigen remains unknown.

This CDR3 is 15 amino acids long. V lost 5 bases and J 4 bases, leaving 15 bases between the germline ends. Germline CDR1 SGHTA, CDR2 FQGNSA. This rearrangement joins TRBV7-2 to TRBJ2-1; possible D gene TRBD2, 6 bases. The sequence was collected from a female donor in good health and CMV-seronegative. Sequenced material: PBMCs. The CDR3 region has the DNA TGTGCCAGCAGCCCCCTCGCGGGGATTTACAATGAGCAGTTCTTC. This encodes CASSPLAGIYNEQFF. Supplemented by reference TRBV7-2 and TRBJ2-1, the full variable domain reads GAGVSQSPSNKVTEKGKDVELRCDPISGHTALYWYRQSLGQGLEFLIYFQGNSAPDKSGLPSDRFSAERTGGSVSTLTIQRTQQEDSAVYLCASSPLAGIYNEQFFGPGTRLTVL.